These 23 T cell receptor beta chains were all obtained from the same sample, sequenced in a study of blood T cell repertoires in COVID-19. The assay was immunoSEQ multiplex PCR, and TCRdb's table has in-frame clones only and misses some. The table has some 390,000 clones, 70% to 90% seen once; the top ten hold around 2.9%. The sample comprised peripheral blood. The receptors originated from a human donor in a cohort sampled during active COVID-19.

The chain recombines TRBV11-2 with TRBJ1-1; D might be TRBD1 (5 bases). The germline V gene has CDR1 SGHAT and CDR2 FQNNGV. Trimming left V 1 base short and J 1 base short, with 16 bases between. This CDR3 contains 17 residues. The CDR3: CASSLVLMGLGNTEAFF. CDR3 bases: TGTGCCAGCAGCTTAGTACTCATGGGGCTGGGGAACACTGAAGCTTTCTTT.

V and J are TRBV7-6 and TRBJ2-7, with D possibly matching TRBD2 (6 bases). CDR1 and CDR2 from the germline V gene are SGHVS and FNYEAQ. This CDR3 contains 18 residues. Trimming removed 1 base from V and 1 base from J, with 20 bases in between. CDR3 nucleotide sequence: TGTGCCAGCAGCTTAGGTTCCGGGGCGGGACGGGTATCCTACGAGCAGTACTTC. This sequence encodes CASSLGSGAGRVSYEQYF.

The gene calls are TRBV5-1 and TRBJ2-7; D is possibly TRBD2 (6 bases). CDR3 length equals 16 residues. Germline CDR1 SGHRS, CDR2 YFSETQ. Trimming took 1 base from V and 0 from J, leaving 14 bases between them. CDR3 in amino acids: CASSLNAPGDSYEQYF. The CDR3 DNA reads as TGCGCCAGCAGCTTGAACGCACCGGGGGACTCCTACGAGCAGTACTTC. Full variable domain (missing parts from reference TRBV5-1 and TRBJ2-7): KAGVTQTPRYLIKTRGQQVTLSCSPISGHRSVSWYQQTPGQGLQFLFEYFSETQRNKGNFPGRFSGRQFSNSRSEMNVSTLELGDSALYLCASSLNAPGDSYEQYFGPGTRLTVT.

The rearrangement joins TRBV27 to TRBJ1-1; TRBD1 is a possible D gene (6 bases). Germline CDR1 and CDR2: MNHEY and SMNVEV (reference sequence). The V gene lost 6 bases and the J gene lost 2 bases, with 10 bases spanning the gap. CDR3 size: 13 residues. Here the CDR3 DNA reads TGTGCCAGCAGGCTGACAGGAAACACTGAAGCTTTCTTT. This sequence encodes CASRLTGNTEAFF.

The rearrangement uses TRBV7-2 and TRBJ2-2; D is possibly TRBD2 (7 bases). Trimming took 6 bases from V and 4 from J, leaving 24 bases between them. This CDR3 contains 18 residues. Looked up from germline, CDR1 is SGHTA and CDR2 is FQGNSA. The CDR3 loop reads CASRTKSIGGPVTGELFF. For the CDR3, the DNA is TGTGCCAGCAGGACAAAATCGATCGGGGGGCCGGTCACCGGGGAGCTGTTTTTT.

This rearrangement joins TRBV3-1 (or the pseudogene TRBV3-2) to TRBJ2-3, with TRBD2 matching 7 bases. With 1 base clipped from V and 2 bases from J, the junction kept 6 bases outside the gene matches. This CDR3 spans 16 amino acids. The germline V gene has CDR1 LGHDT and CDR2 YNNKEL (reference sequence). The CDR3 bases are TGTGCCAGCAGCCAAGTTTGGGGGGGGTACACAGATACGCAGTATTTT. It yields the protein CASSQVWGGYTDTQYF.

This chain uses TRBV7-2 with TRBJ1-4; D not certain. Between the trimmed V and J ends, which lost 3 bases and 7 bases, there was a span of 15 bases. In germline, CDR1 is SGHTA, CDR2 FQGNSA. This CDR3 is built from 15 residues. CDR3 region: CASSLNGGLGEKLFF. The DNA for the CDR3 is TGTGCCAGCAGCTTGAACGGAGGCTTAGGTGAAAAACTGTTTTTT.

The rearrangement uses TRBV2 and TRBJ1-4; D is unclear. V lost 2 bases to trimming and J lost 5 bases, with 15 bases between them. The CDR3 is made up of 16 amino acids. Germline CDR1 SNHLY, CDR2 FYNNEI. The CDR3 protein is CASSETVRAINEKLFF. For the CDR3, the DNA is TGTGCCAGCAGTGAAACAGTTAGAGCTATAAATGAAAAACTGTTTTTT. Complete variable domain (other parts from reference TRBV2 and TRBJ1-4): EPEVTQTPSHQVTQMGQEVILRCVPISNHLYFYWYRQILGQKVEFLVSFYNNEISEKSEIFDDQFSVERPDGSNFTLKIRSTKLEDSAMYFCASSETVRAINEKLFFGSGTQLSVL.

The chain recombines TRBV12-5 with TRBJ2-5, with TRBD2 matching 11 bases. Germline V gene lookup returns CDR1 LGHNT and CDR2 FRNRAP. J lost 0 bases, V lost 7 bases, and 10 bases had no gene match. The CDR3 has 17 residues. CDR3 in amino acids: CASAAGTSGNYQETQYF. The DNA of the CDR3 is TGTGCTAGTGCCGCCGGGACTAGCGGCAACTACCAAGAGACCCAGTACTTC.

The chain is built from TRBV5-1 and TRBJ1-1; D uncertain. Trimming cost V 0 bases and J 3 bases, with 12 bases left between them. CDR1 and CDR2 from the germline V gene are SGHRS and YFSETQ. The CDR3 spans 15 residues. CDR3 amino acids: CASSLGSGSDTEAFF. CDR3 coding DNA: TGCGCCAGCAGCTTGGGATCCGGGAGTGACACTGAAGCTTTCTTT. The full variable domain, with the rest looked up from reference TRBV5-1 and TRBJ1-1, is KAGVTQTPRYLIKTRGQQVTLSCSPISGHRSVSWYQQTPGQGLQFLFEYFSETQRNKGNFPGRFSGRQFSNSRSEMNVSTLELGDSALYLCASSLGSGSDTEAFFGQGTRLTVV.

The rearrangement uses TRBV10-3 and TRBJ2-3, with 12 bases aligning to TRBD2. After removal of 2 bases from V and 5 bases from J, the junction contained 2 bases not matched to a gene. CDR3 length equals 15 residues. Germline CDR1 reads ENHRY; CDR2 reads SYGVKD. The CDR3 DNA is TGTGCCATCAGTGAGAGGGGACTAGCGGGAGATACGCAGTATTTT. This gives the protein CAISERGLAGDTQYF.

The rearrangement joins TRBV4-1 to TRBJ2-1, with D possibly being TRBD1 (6 bases). The germline gives CDR1 MGHRA, CDR2 YSYEKL. Trimming shortened V by 4 bases and J by 13 bases, and 14 bases separated the two germline ends. This CDR3 comprises 12 residues. Written as DNA, the CDR3 is TGCGCCAGCAGCCCGGACGGACAGTTTCAGTTCTTC. Protein product: CASSPDGQFQFF.

The V gene is TRBV5-1, the J gene TRBJ2-1; possible D gene TRBD2, 5 bases. This CDR3 contains 14 residues. Trimming took 3 bases from V and 4 from J, leaving 11 bases between them. Germline loops: CDR1 SGHRS, CDR2 YFSETQ. CDR3 sequence (DNA): TGCGCCAGCAGCTCCGTACTAGATTACAATGAGCAGTTCTTC. Protein product: CASSSVLDYNEQFF.

This chain joins TRBV21-1 and TRBJ1-2. TRBV21-1 is a listed pseudogene. The CDR3 has 14 residues. In DNA form, the CDR3 reads TGTGCCAGCCCCCAGTGGAGACCTAACTATGGCTACACCTTC. Its translation is CASPQWRPNYGYTF.

This clone was seen only a few times. The chain employs TRBV4-1 and TRBJ1-3; 7 nucleotides agree with TRBD1. CDR1 is MGHRA, CDR2 YSYEKL, per germline. V lost 1 base to trimming and J lost 2 bases; unmatched junction nucleotides: 5. The CDR3 length is 16 residues. The CDR3 region has the DNA TGCGCCAGCAGCCAAGTCTCAGGGGGGCCTGGAAACACCATATATTTT. This translates into CASSQVSGGPGNTIYF.

This chain links TRBV18 with TRBJ2-2; D may be TRBD1 (6 bases). This CDR3 region has 15 residues. The germline CDR1 and CDR2 sequences are KGHSH and LQKENI. Trimming shortened V by 4 bases and J by 4 bases, and 13 bases separated the two germline ends. Here the CDR3 reads CASSLDEGVTGELFF. As DNA, the CDR3 is TGTGCCAGCTCACTTGACGAGGGGGTCACCGGGGAGCTGTTTTTT.

Note on this clone: Other DNA variants within this sample encode the same CDR3. The V call is TRBV7-2, the J call TRBJ2-7; 12 nucleotides match TRBD2. The CDR3 loop spans 14 amino acids. Trimming at V came to 6 bases and at J to 2 bases, leaving 2 bases not matched to a gene. CDR1 is SGHTA, CDR2 FQGNSA, per germline. The CDR3, as DNA: TGTGCCAGCAGTCTAGCGGGGGGGGCCTACGAGCAGTACTTC. Amino acid sequence: CASSLAGGAYEQYF. Full variable domain (remainder filled in from reference TRBV7-2 and TRBJ2-7): GAGVSQSPSNKVTEKGKDVELRCDPISGHTALYWYRQSLGQGLEFLIYFQGNSAPDKSGLPSDRFSAERTGGSVSTLTIQRTQQEDSAVYLCASSLAGGAYEQYFGPGTRLTVT.

This rearrangement joins TRBV5-6 to TRBJ1-3, with 9 bases lining up with TRBD1. With 2 bases clipped from V and 1 base from J, the junction kept 10 bases outside the gene matches. Germline V CDR1 and CDR2: SGHDT, YYEEEE. The CDR3 contains 18 residues. Written as DNA, the CDR3 is TGTGCCAGCAGCTTTCCTACACTGACAGGGGGGTCTGGAAACACCATATATTTT. Translation: CASSFPTLTGGSGNTIYF.

This chain links TRBV10-3 with TRBJ1-1, with TRBD1 matching 8 bases. Germline assignment: CDR1 ENHRY and CDR2 SYGVKD. This CDR3 has 13 amino acids. Losses at the gene ends were 5 bases for V and 12 bases for J; bases not matched to a gene: 11. Here the CDR3 DNA reads TGTGCCATCAGTAATCCAGGGGGCAAAATCCCTTTCTTT. As protein: CAISNPGGKIPFF.

This clone was observed a single time. The V call is TRBV2, the J call TRBJ2-7, with 12 nucleotides matching TRBD2. Looked up from germline, CDR1 is SNHLY and CDR2 is FYNNEI. This CDR3 has 14 residues. V lost 5 bases to trimming and J lost 5 bases; unmatched junction nucleotides: 4. In DNA, the CDR3 is TGTGCCAGCAGTAGACTAGCGGGGGATGACGAGCAGTACTTC. Translation gives CASSRLAGDDEQYF. Supplemented by reference TRBV2 and TRBJ2-7, the full variable domain reads EPEVTQTPSHQVTQMGQEVILRCVPISNHLYFYWYRQILGQKVEFLVSFYNNEISEKSEIFDDQFSVERPDGSNFTLKIRSTKLEDSAMYFCASSRLAGDDEQYFGPGTRLTVT.

The table lists this clone with a few counts. J is TRBJ1-2 and V is TRBV20-1, with 7 bases matching TRBD1. Germline V lookup: CDR1 DFQATT, CDR2 SNEGSKA (reference sequence). This CDR3 region has 11 residues. V lost 6 bases, J lost 8 bases, and 6 bases stayed unmatched. The CDR3 here is CSAFTGEGYTF. CDR3 DNA: TGCAGTGCCTTCACAGGGGAGGGCTACACCTTC.

This chain joins TRBV19 and TRBJ2-7; 7 nucleotides align to TRBD1. Trimming at V came to 3 bases and at J to 0 bases, leaving 5 bases not matched to a gene. Germline V gene lookup returns CDR1 LNHDA and CDR2 SQIVND (reference sequence). The CDR3 runs 15 residues. CDR3 sequence: CASSMTGTVSYEQYF. CDR3 DNA: TGTGCCAGTAGTATGACCGGGACAGTCTCCTACGAGCAGTACTTC. Supplemented by reference TRBV19 and TRBJ2-7, the full variable domain reads DGGITQSPKYLFRKEGQNVTLSCEQNLNHDAMYWYRQDPGQGLRLIYYSQIVNDFQKGDIAEGYSVSREKKESFPLTVTSAQKNPTAFYLCASSMTGTVSYEQYFGPGTRLTVT.

V usage is TRBV6-5 and J usage is TRBJ2-5, with 14 bases matching TRBD2. Trimming removed 6 bases from V and 9 bases from J; junction bases left unmatched: 9. The CDR3 runs 15 residues. From germline, CDR1 is MNHEY and CDR2 SVGAGI. The CDR3 is CASSPGLAGVMSQYF. CDR3 in DNA: TGTGCCAGCAGCCCGGGACTAGCGGGAGTGATGTCCCAGTACTTC.